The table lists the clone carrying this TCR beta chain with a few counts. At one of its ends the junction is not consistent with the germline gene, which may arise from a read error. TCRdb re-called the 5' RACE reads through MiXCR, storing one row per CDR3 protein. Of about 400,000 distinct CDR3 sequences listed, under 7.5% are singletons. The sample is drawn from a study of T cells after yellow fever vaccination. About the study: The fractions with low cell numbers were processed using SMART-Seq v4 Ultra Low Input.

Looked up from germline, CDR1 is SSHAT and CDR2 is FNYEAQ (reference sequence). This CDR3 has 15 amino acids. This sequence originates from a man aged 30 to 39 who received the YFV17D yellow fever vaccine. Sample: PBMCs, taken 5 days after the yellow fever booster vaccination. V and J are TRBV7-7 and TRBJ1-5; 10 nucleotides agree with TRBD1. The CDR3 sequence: CASSIRDRGFQPQHF. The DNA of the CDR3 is TGTGCTAGCAGCATCCGGGACAGGGGTTTTCAGCCCCAGCATTTT.